This T cell receptor beta chain was sequenced in a study of blood T cell repertoires in COVID-19. Produced via immunoSEQ multiplex PCR; TCRdb's table is partial and in-frame only. The sample has approximately 340,000 clones, more than 85% seen once; the top ten hold 0.7% to 0.95%. Allocation to cohorts depended on clinical history reported by the participants. The CDR3 extends over 15 amino acids. V lost 4 bases, J lost 0 bases, and 5 bases stayed unmatched. The germline V gene has CDR1 SGHDN and CDR2 FVKESK. The material sequenced was PBMCs or T cells enriched from blood (not recorded which). The source is a woman in her thirties or forties who had been exposed to COVID-19. This chain joins TRBV14 and TRBJ2-5, with TRBD1 matching over 7 bases. The CDR3: CASSLTTGYQETQYF. CDR3 sequence (DNA): TGTGCCAGCAGCCTAACGACAGGGTACCAAGAGACCCAGTACTTC.